The next 15 T cell receptor beta chains were all read from a single sample in a study of cytomegalovirus exposure and HLA in healthy donors. Researchers ran the PCR with 60 Vbeta and 13 Jbeta primers. Produced via immunoSEQ multiplex PCR; TCRdb's table is partial and in-frame only. In the table there are approximately 150,000 clones, approximately 80% of which are singletons. The sample was PBMCs. Receptor source: a woman aged 40-49 years in good health and CMV-seropositive.

The gene calls are TRBV2 and TRBJ2-7; D is unresolved. The V gene's germline CDR1 is SNHLY and CDR2 FYNNEI. The CDR3 length is 13 residues. Between the trimmed V and J ends, which lost 6 bases and 3 bases, there was a span of 12 bases. The CDR3 DNA sequence: TGTGCCAGCAGAGCAGGCGCTCTCTACGAGCAGTACTTC. Translated, it gives CASRAGALYEQYF. Full variable domain (rest looked up from reference TRBV2 and TRBJ2-7): EPEVTQTPSHQVTQMGQEVILRCVPISNHLYFYWYRQILGQKVEFLVSFYNNEISEKSEIFDDQFSVERPDGSNFTLKIRSTKLEDSAMYFCASRAGALYEQYFGPGTRLTVT.

Here the CDR3 DNA reads TGCGCCAGCAGCTTGGCCTTAGGTAGCGGGAGGGCCTTCTACAATGAGCAGTTCTTC. It codes for CASSLALGSGRAFYNEQFF. J is TRBJ2-1 and V is TRBV5-1, with TRBD2 matching over 11 bases. Germline loops: CDR1 SGHRS, CDR2 YFSETQ. The CDR3 extends over 19 amino acids. The ends lost 0 bases at V and 3 bases at J; junction bases unmatched: 11.

This rearrangement joins TRBV11-3 to TRBJ2-4; D gene unclear. V lost 5 bases, J lost 7 bases, and 12 bases lay in between. The CDR3 loop spans 13 amino acids. Germline V CDR1 and CDR2: SGHNT, YENEEA. This CDR3 is CASSPFPENIQYF. The CDR3 DNA follows: TGTGCCAGCAGCCCCTTCCCCGAGAACATTCAGTACTTC.

J is TRBJ2-3 and V is TRBV10-3, with D possibly TRBD2 on 7 matching bases. From germline, CDR1 is ENHRY and CDR2 SYGVKD. Trimming shortened V by 2 bases and J by 2 bases, and 14 bases separated the two germline ends. CDR3 size: 16 residues. The CDR3 here is CAISERGAGTTDTQYF. CDR3 DNA sequence: TGTGCCATCAGTGAGCGGGGGGCAGGGACCACAGATACGCAGTATTTT.

The chain has TRBV19 and TRBJ2-1, with 8 bases matching TRBD1. The CDR3 has 13 residues. Germline CDR1 reads LNHDA; CDR2 reads SQIVND (reference sequence). The ends lost 1 base at V and 9 bases at J; junction bases unmatched: 2. CDR3 DNA sequence: TGTGCCAGTAGTATAGGTGACAGGGGTGAGCAGTTCTTC. It is translated as CASSIGDRGEQFF.

This sequence joins TRBV7-9 and TRBJ1-5; D not certain. Looked up from germline, CDR1 is SEHNR and CDR2 is FQNEAQ (reference sequence). Trimming removed 3 bases at V and 9 bases at J, with 9 bases between. This CDR3 is 12 amino acids long. CDR3: CASSFSGGPQHF. CDR3 DNA: TGTGCCAGCAGCTTTTCGGGTGGGCCCCAGCATTTT.

V usage is TRBV2 and J usage is TRBJ2-5; D is unclear. The CDR3 runs 13 residues. V was shortened by 7 bases and J by 3 bases, with 12 bases between the two germline ends. The germline CDR1 and CDR2 sequences are SNHLY and FYNNEI. The CDR3 region has the DNA TGTGCCAGCAAATCCAGCGCGAAAGAGACCCAGTACTTC. Amino acid sequence: CASKSSAKETQYF.

The J gene is TRBJ2-5, the V gene TRBV28; weak D call: TRBD1 (6 bases). The CDR3 has 13 amino acids. Deletions cut 3 bases from V and 5 bases from J, with 10 bases between. Germline-derived CDR1 and CDR2 are MDHEN and SYDVKM. CDR3: CASSFPGVETQYF. CDR3 nucleotide sequence: TGTGCCAGCAGTTTCCCAGGGGTGGAGACCCAGTACTTC.

The V gene is TRBV5-1, the J gene TRBJ2-2; 9 bases fit TRBD1. V gave up 4 bases and J gave up 6 bases; unmatched junction bases: 10. Germline lookup yields CDR1 SGHRS and CDR2 YFSETQ. This CDR3 is 16 amino acids long. The CDR3 reads CASSGSTGGASGELFF. DNA for the CDR3: TGCGCCAGCAGCGGGAGCACAGGGGGCGCCTCCGGGGAGCTGTTTTTT.

This rearrangement joins TRBV29-1 to TRBJ2-5; a weak D match, TRBD1 (5 bases). This CDR3 spans 12 amino acids. V lost 7 bases to trimming and J lost 2 bases, with 11 bases between them. Germline V gene sequence: CDR1 SQVTM, CDR2 ANQGSEA. CDR3 DNA sequence: TGCAGCGGCGCAGGGCATCAAGAGACCCAGTACTTC. Encoded protein: CSGAGHQETQYF.

This chain joins TRBV5-1 and TRBJ1-2; TRBD1 is a possible D gene (5 bases). CDR1 is SGHRS, CDR2 YFSETQ, per germline. CDR3 length: 15 residues. V was cut by 1 base and J by 0 bases, with 10 bases left in between. The CDR3 nucleotides read TGCGCCAGCAGCTTGCAGGGAACCCCTAACTATGGCTACACCTTC. This encodes CASSLQGTPNYGYTF.

The sample holds a few counts of this clone. The chain joins TRBV5-5 to TRBJ1-2; D call uncertain. Germline values: CDR1 SGHKS, CDR2 YYEKEE (reference sequence). The CDR3 consists of 13 residues. Trimming cost V 0 bases and J 7 bases, with 10 bases left between them. The CDR3 DNA follows: TGTGCCAGCAGCTTGGACGAGCCAACTGGCTACACCTTC. Its protein product is CASSLDEPTGYTF.

The V gene is TRBV9, the J gene TRBJ2-3; TRBD1 is a possible D gene (5 bases). The CDR3 runs to 16 residues. With 4 bases removed from V and 5 bases from J, the gap between germline ends came to 20 bases. Germline V gives CDR1 SGDLS, CDR2 YYNGEE. The CDR3 DNA reads as TGTGCCAGCAGCTACCAGGGTCTAGTTTCCCAAGATACGCAGTATTTT. Translation gives CASSYQGLVSQDTQYF.

The V call is TRBV6-1, the J call TRBJ2-7, with D perhaps TRBD1 (5 bases). This CDR3 spans 13 amino acids. V lost 7 bases to trimming and J lost 5 bases, with 15 bases between them. CDR1 MNHNS and CDR2 SASEGT come from the germline V gene. For the CDR3, the DNA is TGTGCCAGCAAGAGGCAGGGTTGGCACGAGCAGTACTTC. Translation: CASKRQGWHEQYF.

The V gene is TRBV5-1, the J gene TRBJ2-1; 8 nucleotides match TRBD2. The germline CDR1 and CDR2 sequences are SGHRS and YFSETQ. V gave up 0 bases and J gave up 3 bases; unmatched junction bases: 5. The CDR3 loop spans 16 amino acids. CDR3 sequence: CASSLAPAGGYNEQFF. CDR3 in DNA: TGCGCCAGCAGCTTGGCCCCTGCGGGGGGCTACAATGAGCAGTTCTTC.